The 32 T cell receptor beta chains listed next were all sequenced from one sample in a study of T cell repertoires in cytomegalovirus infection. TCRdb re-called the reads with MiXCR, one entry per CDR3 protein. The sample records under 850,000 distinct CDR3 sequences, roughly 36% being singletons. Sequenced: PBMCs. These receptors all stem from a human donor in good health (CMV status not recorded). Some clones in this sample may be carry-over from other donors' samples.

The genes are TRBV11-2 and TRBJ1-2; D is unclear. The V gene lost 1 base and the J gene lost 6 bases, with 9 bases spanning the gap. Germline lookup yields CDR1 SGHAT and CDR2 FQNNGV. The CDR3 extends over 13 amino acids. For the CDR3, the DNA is TGTGCCAGCAGCTTAGTACGGCAGGATGGCTACACCTTC. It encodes CASSLVRQDGYTF.

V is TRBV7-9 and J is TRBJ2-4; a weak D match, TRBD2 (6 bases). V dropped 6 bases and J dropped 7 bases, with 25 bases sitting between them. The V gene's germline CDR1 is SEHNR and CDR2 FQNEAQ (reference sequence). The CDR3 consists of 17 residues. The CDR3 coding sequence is TGTGCCAGCAGACCCCCGGACGTAGCGGCGAACGGGAACATTCAGTACTTC. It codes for CASRPPDVAANGNIQYF.

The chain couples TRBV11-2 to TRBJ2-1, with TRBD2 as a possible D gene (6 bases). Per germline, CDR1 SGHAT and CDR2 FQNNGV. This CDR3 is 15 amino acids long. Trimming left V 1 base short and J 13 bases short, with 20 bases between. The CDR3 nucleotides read TGTGCCAGCAGCTTAGGGATTAGCGGAGTCAAAACCCAGTTCTTC. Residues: CASSLGISGVKTQFF.

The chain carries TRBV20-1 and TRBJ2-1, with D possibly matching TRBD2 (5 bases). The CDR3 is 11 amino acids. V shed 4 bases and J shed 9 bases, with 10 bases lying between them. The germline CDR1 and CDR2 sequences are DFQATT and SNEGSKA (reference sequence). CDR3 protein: CSAIPRVEQFF. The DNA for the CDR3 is TGCAGTGCTATCCCGCGGGTTGAGCAGTTCTTC.

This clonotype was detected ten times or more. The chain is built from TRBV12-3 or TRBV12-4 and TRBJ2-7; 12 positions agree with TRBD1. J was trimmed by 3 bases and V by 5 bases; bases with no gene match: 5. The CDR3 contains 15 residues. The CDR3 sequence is CASSPGTGGLYEQYF. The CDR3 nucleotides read TGTGCCAGCAGTCCCGGGACAGGGGGCCTCTACGAGCAGTACTTC.

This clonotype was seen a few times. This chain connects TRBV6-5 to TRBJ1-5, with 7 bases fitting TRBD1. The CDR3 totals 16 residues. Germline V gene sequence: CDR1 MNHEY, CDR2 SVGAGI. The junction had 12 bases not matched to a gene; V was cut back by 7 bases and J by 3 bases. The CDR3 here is CASNLWPGGFNQPQHF. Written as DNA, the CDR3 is TGTGCCAGCAATTTATGGCCAGGGGGTTTCAATCAGCCCCAGCATTTT.

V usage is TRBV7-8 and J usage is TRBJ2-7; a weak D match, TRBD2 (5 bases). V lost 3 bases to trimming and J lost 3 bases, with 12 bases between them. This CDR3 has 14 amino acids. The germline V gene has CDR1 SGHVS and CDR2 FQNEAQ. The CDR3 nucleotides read TGTGCCAGCAGCTTGGTCACCGGGAACTACGAGCAGTACTTC. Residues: CASSLVTGNYEQYF.

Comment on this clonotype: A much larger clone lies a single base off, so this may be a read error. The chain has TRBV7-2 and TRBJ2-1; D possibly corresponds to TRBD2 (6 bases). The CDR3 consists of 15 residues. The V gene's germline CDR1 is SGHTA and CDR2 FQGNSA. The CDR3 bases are TGTGCCAGCAGAACGACTAGTTCCGGGTTTAATGAGCAGCTCTTC. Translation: CASRTTSSGFNEQLF.

In DNA form, the CDR3 reads TGCAGCGTTGTGTTGGGGAGCGGCAATCAGCCCCAGCATTTT. It specifies CSVVLGSGNQPQHF. The chain couples TRBV29-1 to TRBJ1-5; D is ambiguous. Germline V gene sequence: CDR1 SQVTM, CDR2 ANQGSEA. Trimming removed 4 bases from V and 2 bases from J, with 12 bases in between. The CDR3 totals 14 residues.

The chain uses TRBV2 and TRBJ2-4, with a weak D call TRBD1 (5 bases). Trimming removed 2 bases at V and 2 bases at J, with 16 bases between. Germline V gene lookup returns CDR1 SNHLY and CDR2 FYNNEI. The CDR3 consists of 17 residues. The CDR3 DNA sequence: TGTGCCAGCAGTGAAACAGCAGGGATTGGATCCAAAAACATTCAGTACTTC. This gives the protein CASSETAGIGSKNIQYF.

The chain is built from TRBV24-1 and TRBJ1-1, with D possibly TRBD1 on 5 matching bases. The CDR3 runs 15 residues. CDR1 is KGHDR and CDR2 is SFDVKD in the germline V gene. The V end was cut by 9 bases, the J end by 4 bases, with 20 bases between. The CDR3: CATASGGAGGTEAFF. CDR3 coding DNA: TGTGCCACCGCCTCGGGAGGGGCGGGCGGCACTGAAGCTTTCTTT.

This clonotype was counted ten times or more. CDR3 amino acids: CASSLVGLAMAGELFF. In DNA form, the CDR3 reads TGTGCCAGCAGCTTAGTGGGACTAGCGATGGCCGGGGAGCTGTTTTTT. The chain is built from TRBV7-2 and TRBJ2-2; 10 bases map to TRBD2. Germline assignment: CDR1 SGHTA and CDR2 FQGNSA. V shed 1 base and J 6 bases; nucleotides not matched to a gene: 5. The CDR3 is 16 amino acids.

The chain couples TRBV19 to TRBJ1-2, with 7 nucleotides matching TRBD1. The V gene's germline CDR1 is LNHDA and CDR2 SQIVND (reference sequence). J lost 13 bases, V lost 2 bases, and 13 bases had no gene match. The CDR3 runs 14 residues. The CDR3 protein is CASSIRPGQNPGTF. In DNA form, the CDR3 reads TGTGCCAGTAGTATACGGCCGGGACAGAATCCCGGCACCTTC.

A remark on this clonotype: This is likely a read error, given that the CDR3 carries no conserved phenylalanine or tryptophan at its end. The CDR3 sequence is CASSQDPAGGRETQYL. The CDR3 bases are TGCGCCAGCAGCCAAGATCCGGCGGGAGGGCGAGAGACCCAGTACTTA. V usage is TRBV4-1 and J usage is TRBJ2-5, with 9 bases identical to TRBD2. The germline gives CDR1 MGHRA, CDR2 YSYEKL. The CDR3 length is 16 residues. With 0 bases clipped from V and 4 bases from J, the junction kept 6 bases outside the gene matches.

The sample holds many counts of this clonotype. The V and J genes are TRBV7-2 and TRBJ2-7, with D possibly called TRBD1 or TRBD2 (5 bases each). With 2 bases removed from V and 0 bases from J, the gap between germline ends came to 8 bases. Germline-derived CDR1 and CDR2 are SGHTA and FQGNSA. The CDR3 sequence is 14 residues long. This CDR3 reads CASSLPGRSYEQYF. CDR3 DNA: TGTGCCAGCAGCTTACCGGGACGCTCCTACGAGCAGTACTTC. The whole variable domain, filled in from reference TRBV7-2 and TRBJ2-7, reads GAGVSQSPSNKVTEKGKDVELRCDPISGHTALYWYRQSLGQGLEFLIYFQGNSAPDKSGLPSDRFSAERTGGSVSTLTIQRTQQEDSAVYLCASSLPGRSYEQYFGPGTRLTVT.

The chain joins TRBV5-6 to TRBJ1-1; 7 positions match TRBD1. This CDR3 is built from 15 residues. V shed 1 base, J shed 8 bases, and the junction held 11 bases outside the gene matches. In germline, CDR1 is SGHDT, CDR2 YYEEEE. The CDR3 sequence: CASSLSGTVTVEAFF. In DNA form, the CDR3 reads TGTGCCAGCAGCTTGTCCGGGACAGTGACTGTAGAAGCTTTCTTT.

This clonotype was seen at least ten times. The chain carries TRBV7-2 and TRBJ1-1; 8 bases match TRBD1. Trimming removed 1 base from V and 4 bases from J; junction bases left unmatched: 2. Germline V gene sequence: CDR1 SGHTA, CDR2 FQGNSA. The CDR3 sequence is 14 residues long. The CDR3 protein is CASSLDRGGTEAFF. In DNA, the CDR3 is TGTGCCAGCAGCTTAGACAGGGGGGGCACTGAAGCTTTCTTT.

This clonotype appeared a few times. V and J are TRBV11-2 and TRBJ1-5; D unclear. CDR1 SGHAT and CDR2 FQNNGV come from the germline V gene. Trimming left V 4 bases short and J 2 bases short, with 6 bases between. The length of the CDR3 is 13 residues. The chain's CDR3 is CASSWSGNQPQHF. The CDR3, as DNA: TGTGCCAGCAGCTGGAGTGGCAATCAGCCCCAGCATTTT.

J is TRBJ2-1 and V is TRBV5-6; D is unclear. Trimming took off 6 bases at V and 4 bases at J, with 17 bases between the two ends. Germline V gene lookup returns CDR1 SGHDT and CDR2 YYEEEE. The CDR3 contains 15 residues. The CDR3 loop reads CASNPENSAYNEQFF. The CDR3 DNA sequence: TGTGCCAGCAACCCCGAGAATTCGGCGTACAATGAGCAGTTCTTC.

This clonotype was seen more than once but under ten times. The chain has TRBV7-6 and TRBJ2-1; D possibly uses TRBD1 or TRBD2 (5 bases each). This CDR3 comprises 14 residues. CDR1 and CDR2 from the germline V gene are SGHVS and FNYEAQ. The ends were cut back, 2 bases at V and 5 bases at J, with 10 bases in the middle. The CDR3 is CASSLRGGHNEQFF. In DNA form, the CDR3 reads TGTGCCAGCAGCTTACGGGGCGGGCACAATGAGCAGTTCTTC.

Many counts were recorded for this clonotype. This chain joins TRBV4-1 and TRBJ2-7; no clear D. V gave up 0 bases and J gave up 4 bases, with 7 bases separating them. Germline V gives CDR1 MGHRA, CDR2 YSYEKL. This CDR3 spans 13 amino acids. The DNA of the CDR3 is TGCGCCAGCAGCCAAGACGGCGTATACGAGCAGTACTTC. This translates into CASSQDGVYEQYF.

CDR3: CASSSRLAGGNEQYF. CDR3 bases: TGTGCCAGCAGCTCCAGACTAGCGGGAGGGAACGAGCAGTACTTC. This rearrangement joins TRBV7-6 to TRBJ2-7; TRBD2 matches 14 bases. V gave up 4 bases and J gave up 5 bases; unmatched junction bases: 4. Germline-derived CDR1 and CDR2 are SGHVS and FNYEAQ. CDR3 length: 15 amino acids.

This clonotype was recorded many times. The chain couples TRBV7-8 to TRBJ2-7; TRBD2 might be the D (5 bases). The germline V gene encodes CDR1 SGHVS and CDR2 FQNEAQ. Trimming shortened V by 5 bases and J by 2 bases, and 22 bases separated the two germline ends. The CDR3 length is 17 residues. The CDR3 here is CASSAKLQTGKTYEQYF. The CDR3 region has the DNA TGTGCCAGCAGCGCCAAGCTTCAGACGGGAAAAACCTACGAGCAGTACTTC.

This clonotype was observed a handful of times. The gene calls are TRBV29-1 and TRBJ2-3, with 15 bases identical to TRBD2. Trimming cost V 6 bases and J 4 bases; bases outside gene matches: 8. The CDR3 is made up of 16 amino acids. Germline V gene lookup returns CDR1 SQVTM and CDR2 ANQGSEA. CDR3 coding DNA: TGCAGCGTCCGGACTAGCGGGGGGGCCAGGGCAGATACGCAGTATTTT. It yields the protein CSVRTSGGARADTQYF.

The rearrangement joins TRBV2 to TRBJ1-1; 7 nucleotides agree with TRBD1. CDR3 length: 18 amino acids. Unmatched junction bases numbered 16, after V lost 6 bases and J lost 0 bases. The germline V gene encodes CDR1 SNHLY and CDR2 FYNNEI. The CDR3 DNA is TGTGCCAGCAGCCCTAGGCGATCCGGGACAGCATTGAACACTGAAGCTTTCTTT. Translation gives CASSPRRSGTALNTEAFF.

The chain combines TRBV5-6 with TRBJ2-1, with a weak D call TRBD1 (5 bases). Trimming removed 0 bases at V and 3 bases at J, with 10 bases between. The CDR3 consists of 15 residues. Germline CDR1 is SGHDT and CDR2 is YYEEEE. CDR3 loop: CASSLERGFYNEQFF. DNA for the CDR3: TGTGCCAGCAGCTTGGAAAGGGGTTTCTACAATGAGCAGTTCTTC. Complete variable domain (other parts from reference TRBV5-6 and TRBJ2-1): DAGVTQSPTHLIKTRGQQVTLRCSPKSGHDTVSWYQQALGQGPQFIFQYYEEEERQRGNFPDRFSGHQFPNYSSELNVNALLLGDSALYLCASSLERGFYNEQFFGPGTRLTVL.

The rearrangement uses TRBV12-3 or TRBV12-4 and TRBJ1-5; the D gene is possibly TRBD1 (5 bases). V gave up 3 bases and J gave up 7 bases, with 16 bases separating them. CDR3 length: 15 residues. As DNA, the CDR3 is TGTGCCAGCAGTTTTTACTCACAGGATCGCCAGCCCCAGCATTTT. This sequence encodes CASSFYSQDRQPQHF.

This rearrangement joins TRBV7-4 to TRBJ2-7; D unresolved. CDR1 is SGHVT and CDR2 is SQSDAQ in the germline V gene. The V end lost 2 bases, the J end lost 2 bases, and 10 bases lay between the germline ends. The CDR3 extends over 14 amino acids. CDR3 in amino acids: CASSLSAEAYEQYF. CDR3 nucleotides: TGTGCCAGCAGCTTATCCGCAGAAGCCTACGAGCAGTACTTC.

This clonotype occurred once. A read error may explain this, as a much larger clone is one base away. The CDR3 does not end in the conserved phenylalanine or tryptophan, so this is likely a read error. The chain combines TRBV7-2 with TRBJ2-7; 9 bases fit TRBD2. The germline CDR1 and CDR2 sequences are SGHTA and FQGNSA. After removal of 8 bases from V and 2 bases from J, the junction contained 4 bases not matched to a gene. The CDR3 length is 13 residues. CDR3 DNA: TGTGCCAGCCGTCTAGCGGGAACCTACGAGCAGTACTTA. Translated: CASRLAGTYEQYL.

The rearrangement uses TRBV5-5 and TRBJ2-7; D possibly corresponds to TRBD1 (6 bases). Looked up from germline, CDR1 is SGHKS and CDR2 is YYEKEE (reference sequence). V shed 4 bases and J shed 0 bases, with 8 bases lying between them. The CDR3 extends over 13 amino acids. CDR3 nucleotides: TGTGCCAGCAGCCGGACAGACTCCTACGAGCAGTACTTC. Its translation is CASSRTDSYEQYF.

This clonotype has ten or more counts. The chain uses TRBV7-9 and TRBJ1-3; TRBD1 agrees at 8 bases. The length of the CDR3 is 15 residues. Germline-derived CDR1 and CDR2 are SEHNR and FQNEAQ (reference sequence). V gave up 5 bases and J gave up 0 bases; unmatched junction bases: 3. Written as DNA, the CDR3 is TGTGCCAGCAGCCCGACAGGGGCCTCTGGAAACACCATATATTTT. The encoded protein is CASSPTGASGNTIYF.

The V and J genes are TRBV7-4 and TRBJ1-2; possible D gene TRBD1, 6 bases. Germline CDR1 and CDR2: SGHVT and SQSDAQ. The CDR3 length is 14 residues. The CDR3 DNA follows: TGTGCTTCACGGGATGGGGGCTTGTCGGCTGGCTACACCTTC. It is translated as CASRDGGLSAGYTF.